Sequencing of this T cell receptor (beta chain) was carried out in a study of shared clonotypes between healthy human individuals. The CDR3 sequence is 14 residues long. Germline V CDR1 and CDR2: MNHEY, SMNVEV (reference sequence). Trimming removed 4 bases from V and 3 bases from J, with 10 bases in between. The repertoire was sequenced with immunoSEQ multiplex PCR; TCRdb's copy has only in-frame clones and lacks some. There are under 650,000 clones in the sample; about 96% occur only once, and approximately 0.06% lies in the top ten. This clone occurred a few times. The sequenced sample consisted of naive CD4+ T cells sorted from blood. Documented subset: CD45RA+ positively selected. The chain links TRBV27 to TRBJ1-5; D is uncertain. The receptor was isolated from a woman aged 25 to 39 in good health. CDR3 residues: CASSSRPVNQPQHF. Written as DNA, the CDR3 is TGTGCCAGCAGTTCCCGACCCGTCAATCAGCCCCAGCATTTT.